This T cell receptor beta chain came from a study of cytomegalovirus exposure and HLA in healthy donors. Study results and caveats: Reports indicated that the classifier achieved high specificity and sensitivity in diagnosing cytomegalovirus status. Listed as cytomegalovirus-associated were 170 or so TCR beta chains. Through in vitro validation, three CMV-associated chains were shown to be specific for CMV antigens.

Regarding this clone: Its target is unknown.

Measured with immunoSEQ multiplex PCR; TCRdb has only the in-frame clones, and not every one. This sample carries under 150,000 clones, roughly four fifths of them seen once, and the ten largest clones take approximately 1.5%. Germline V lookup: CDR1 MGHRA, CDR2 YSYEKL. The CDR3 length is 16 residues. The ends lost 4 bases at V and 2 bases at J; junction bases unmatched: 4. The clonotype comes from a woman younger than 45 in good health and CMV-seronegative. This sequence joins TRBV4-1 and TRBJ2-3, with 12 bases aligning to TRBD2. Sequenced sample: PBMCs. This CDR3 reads CASSLLAGGATDTQYF. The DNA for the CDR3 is TGCGCCAGCAGCCTGCTAGCGGGGGGGGCCACAGATACGCAGTATTTT.